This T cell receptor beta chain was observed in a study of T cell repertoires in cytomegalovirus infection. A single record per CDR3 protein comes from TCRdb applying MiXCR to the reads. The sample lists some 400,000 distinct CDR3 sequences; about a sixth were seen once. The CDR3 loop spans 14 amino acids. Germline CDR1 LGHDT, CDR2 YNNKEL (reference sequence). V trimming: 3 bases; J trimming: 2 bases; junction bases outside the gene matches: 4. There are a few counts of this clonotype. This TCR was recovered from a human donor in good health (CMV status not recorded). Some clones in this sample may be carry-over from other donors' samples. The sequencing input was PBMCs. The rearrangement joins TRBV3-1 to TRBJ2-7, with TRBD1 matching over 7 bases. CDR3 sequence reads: CASSHRDRAYEQYF. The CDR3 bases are TGTGCCAGCAGCCACCGGGACAGAGCCTACGAGCAGTACTTC.